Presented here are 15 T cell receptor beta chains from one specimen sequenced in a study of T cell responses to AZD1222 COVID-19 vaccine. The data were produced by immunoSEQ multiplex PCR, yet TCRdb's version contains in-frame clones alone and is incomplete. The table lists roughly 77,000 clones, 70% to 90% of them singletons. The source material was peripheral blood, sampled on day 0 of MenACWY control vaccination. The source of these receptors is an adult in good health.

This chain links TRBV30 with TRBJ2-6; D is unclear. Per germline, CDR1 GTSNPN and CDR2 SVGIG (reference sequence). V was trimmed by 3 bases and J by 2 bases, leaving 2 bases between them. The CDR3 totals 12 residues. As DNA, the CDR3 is TGTGCCTGGAGCCCTGGGGCCAACGTCCTGACTTTC. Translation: CAWSPGANVLTF.

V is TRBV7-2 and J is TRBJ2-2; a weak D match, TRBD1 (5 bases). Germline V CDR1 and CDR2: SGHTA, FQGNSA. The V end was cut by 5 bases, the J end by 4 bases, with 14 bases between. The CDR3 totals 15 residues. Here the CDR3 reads CASSIQGMGTGELFF. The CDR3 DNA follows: TGTGCCAGCAGCATCCAGGGAATGGGCACCGGGGAGCTGTTTTTT.

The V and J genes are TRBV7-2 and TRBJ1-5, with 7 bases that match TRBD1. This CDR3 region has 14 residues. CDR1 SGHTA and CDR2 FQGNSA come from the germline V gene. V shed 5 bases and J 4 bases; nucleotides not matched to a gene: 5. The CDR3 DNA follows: TGTGCCAGCAGCCCACAGGGGACAAATCAGCCCCAGCATTTT. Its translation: CASSPQGTNQPQHF. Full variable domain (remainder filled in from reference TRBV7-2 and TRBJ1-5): GAGVSQSPSNKVTEKGKDVELRCDPISGHTALYWYRQSLGQGLEFLIYFQGNSAPDKSGLPSDRFSAERTGGSVSTLTIQRTQQEDSAVYLCASSPQGTNQPQHFGDGTRLSIL.

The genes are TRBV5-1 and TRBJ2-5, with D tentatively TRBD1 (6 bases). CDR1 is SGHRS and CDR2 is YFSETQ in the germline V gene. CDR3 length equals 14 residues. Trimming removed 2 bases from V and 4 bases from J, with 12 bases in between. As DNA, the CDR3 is TGCGCCAGCAGCTTCGGACAGAGGGGAGAGACCCAGTACTTC. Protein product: CASSFGQRGETQYF.

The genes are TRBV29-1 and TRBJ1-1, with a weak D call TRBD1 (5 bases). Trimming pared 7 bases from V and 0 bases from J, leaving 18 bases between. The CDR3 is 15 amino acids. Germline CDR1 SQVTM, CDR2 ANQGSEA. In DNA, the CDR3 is TGCAGCGCCCGTTCGGCAGGACAATTGAACACTGAAGCTTTCTTT. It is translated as CSARSAGQLNTEAFF.

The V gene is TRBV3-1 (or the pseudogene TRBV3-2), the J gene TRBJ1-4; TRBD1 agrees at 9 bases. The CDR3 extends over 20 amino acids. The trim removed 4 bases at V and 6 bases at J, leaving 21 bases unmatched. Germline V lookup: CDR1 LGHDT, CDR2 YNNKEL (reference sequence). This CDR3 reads CASSLRPSPGQGKRYEKLFF. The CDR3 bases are TGTGCCAGCAGCCTACGCCCAAGCCCGGGACAGGGCAAACGTTATGAAAAACTGTTTTTT.

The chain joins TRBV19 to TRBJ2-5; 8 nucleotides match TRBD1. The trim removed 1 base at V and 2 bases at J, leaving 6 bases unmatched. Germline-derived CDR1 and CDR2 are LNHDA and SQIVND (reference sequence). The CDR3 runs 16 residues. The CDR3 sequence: CASSIGAHRGQETQYF. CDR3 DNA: TGTGCCAGTAGTATAGGGGCCCACAGGGGGCAAGAGACCCAGTACTTC. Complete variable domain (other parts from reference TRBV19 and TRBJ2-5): DGGITQSPKYLFRKEGQNVTLSCEQNLNHDAMYWYRQDPGQGLRLIYYSQIVNDFQKGDIAEGYSVSREKKESFPLTVTSAQKNPTAFYLCASSIGAHRGQETQYFGPGTRLLVL.

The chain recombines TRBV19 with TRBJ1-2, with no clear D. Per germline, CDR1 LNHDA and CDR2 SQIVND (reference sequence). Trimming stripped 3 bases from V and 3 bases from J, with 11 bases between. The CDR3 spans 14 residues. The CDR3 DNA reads TGTGCCAGTAGTATTCACCGGGCGGACTATGGCTACACCTTC. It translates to CASSIHRADYGYTF.

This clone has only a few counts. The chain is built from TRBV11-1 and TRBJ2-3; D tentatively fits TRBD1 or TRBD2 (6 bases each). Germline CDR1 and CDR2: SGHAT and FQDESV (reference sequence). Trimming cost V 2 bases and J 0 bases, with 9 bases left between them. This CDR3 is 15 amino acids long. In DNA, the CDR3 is TGTGCCAGCAGCTTATCGGGGGCTAGCACAGATACGCAGTATTTT. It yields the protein CASSLSGASTDTQYF.

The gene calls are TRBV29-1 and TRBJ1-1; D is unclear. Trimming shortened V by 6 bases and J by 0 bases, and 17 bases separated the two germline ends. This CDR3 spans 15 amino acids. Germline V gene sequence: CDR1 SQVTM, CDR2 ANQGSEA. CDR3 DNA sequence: TGCAGCGTCTCCAAGAGGGAGGTCCTGAACACTGAAGCTTTCTTT. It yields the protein CSVSKREVLNTEAFF.

This CDR3 is CASSLFAGLNTEAFF. The CDR3 region has the DNA TGTGCCAGCAGCTTATTTGCGGGGTTGAACACTGAAGCTTTCTTT. J is TRBJ1-1 and V is TRBV5-5; no reliable D call. The CDR3 is made up of 15 amino acids. Germline-derived CDR1 and CDR2 are SGHKS and YYEKEE (reference sequence). V dropped 2 bases and J dropped 0 bases, with 11 bases sitting between them.

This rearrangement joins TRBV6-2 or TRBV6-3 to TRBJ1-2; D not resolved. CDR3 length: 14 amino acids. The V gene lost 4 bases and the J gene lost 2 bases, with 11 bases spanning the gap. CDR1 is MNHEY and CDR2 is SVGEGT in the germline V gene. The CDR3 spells CASSSTTENYGYTF. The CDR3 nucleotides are TGTGCCAGCAGTTCGACTACGGAAAACTATGGCTACACCTTC.

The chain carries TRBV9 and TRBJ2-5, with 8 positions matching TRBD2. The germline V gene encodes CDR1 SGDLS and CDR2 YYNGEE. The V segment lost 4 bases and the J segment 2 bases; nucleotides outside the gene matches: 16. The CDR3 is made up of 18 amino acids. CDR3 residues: CASSLEVAGTRVQETQYF. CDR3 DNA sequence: TGTGCCAGCAGCTTAGAGGTAGCGGGGACCCGGGTACAAGAGACCCAGTACTTC.

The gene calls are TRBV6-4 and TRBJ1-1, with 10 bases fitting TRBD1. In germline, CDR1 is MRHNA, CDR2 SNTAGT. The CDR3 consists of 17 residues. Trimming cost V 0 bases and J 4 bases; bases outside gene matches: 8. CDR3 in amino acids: CASSDSLGTGEVTEAFF. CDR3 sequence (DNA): TGTGCCAGCAGTGACTCTTTGGGGACAGGGGAGGTCACTGAAGCTTTCTTT.

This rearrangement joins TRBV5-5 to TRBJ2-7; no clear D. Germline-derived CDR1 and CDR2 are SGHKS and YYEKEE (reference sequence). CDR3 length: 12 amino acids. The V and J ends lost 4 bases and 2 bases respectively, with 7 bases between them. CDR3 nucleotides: TGTGCCAGCAGCACCCTCACCTACGAGCAGTACTTC. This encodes CASSTLTYEQYF.